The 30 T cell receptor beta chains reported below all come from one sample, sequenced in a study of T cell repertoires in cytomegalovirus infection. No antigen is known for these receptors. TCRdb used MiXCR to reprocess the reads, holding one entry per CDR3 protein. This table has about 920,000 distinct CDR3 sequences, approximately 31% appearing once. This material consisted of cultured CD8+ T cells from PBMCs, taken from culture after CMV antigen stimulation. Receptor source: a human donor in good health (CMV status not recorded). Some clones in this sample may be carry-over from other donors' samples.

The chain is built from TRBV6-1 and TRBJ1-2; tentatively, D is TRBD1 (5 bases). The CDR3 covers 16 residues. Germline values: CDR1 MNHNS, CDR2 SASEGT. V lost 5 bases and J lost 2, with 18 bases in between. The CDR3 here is CASSSKIPHRNYGYTF. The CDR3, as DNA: TGTGCCAGCAGTTCCAAGATCCCCCACAGGAACTATGGCTACACCTTC.

DNA for the CDR3: TGTGCCAGTAGCGCAGGAATCTCCTACGAGCAGTACTTC. Translated: CASSAGISYEQYF. This chain joins TRBV19 and TRBJ2-7; D gene unclear. V was pared by 6 bases and J by 0 bases, with 9 bases between. CDR3 size: 13 residues. Per germline, CDR1 LNHDA and CDR2 SQIVND (reference sequence).

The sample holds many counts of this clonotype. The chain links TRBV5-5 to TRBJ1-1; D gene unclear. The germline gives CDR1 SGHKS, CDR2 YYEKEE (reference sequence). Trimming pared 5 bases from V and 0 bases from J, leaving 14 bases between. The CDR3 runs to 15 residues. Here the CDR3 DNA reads TGTGCCAGCAGTTCAGAGTGGTATATGAACACTGAAGCTTTCTTT. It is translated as CASSSEWYMNTEAFF. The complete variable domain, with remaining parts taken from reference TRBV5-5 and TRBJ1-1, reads DAGVTQSPTHLIKTRGQQVTLRCSPISGHKSVSWYQQVLGQGPQFIFQYYEKEERGRGNFPDRFSARQFPNYSSELNVNALLLGDSALYLCASSSEWYMNTEAFFGQGTRLTVV.

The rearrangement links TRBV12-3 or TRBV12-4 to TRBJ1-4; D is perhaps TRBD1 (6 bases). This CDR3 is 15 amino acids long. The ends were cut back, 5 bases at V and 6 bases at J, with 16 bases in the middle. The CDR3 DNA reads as TGTGCCAGCAGTCCGGGGGCGCCAGGCTATGAAAAACTGTTTTTT. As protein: CASSPGAPGYEKLFF.

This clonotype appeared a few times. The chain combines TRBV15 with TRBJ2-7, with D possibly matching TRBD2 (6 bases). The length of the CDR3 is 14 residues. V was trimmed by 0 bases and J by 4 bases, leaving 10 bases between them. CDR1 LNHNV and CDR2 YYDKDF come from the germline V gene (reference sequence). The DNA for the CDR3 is TGTGCCACCAGCAGAGAGGGGGGTATTTACGAGCAGTACGTC. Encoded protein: CATSREGGIYEQYV.

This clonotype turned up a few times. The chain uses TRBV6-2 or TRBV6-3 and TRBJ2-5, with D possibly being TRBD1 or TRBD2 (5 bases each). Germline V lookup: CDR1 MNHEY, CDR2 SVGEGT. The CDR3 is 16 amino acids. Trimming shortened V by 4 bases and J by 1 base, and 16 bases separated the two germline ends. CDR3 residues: CASSSSGTALQETQYF. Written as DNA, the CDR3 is TGTGCCAGCAGTTCTTCCGGGACCGCCCTCCAAGAGACCCAGTACTTC.

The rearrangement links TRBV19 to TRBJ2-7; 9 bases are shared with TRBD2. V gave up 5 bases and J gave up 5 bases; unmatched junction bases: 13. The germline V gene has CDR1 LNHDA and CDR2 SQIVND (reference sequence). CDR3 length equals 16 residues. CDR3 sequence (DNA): TGTGCCAGTAGTCGACGGGAGCGGGGGGTCCCTCACGAGCAGTACGTC. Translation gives CASSRRERGVPHEQYV.

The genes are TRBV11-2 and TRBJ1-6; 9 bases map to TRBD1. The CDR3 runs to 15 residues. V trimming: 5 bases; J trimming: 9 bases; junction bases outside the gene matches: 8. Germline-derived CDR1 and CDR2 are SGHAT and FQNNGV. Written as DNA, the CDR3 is TGTGCCAGCAGCCCCTGGGACAGGGACAGTTCACCCCTCCACTTT. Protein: CASSPWDRDSSPLHF.

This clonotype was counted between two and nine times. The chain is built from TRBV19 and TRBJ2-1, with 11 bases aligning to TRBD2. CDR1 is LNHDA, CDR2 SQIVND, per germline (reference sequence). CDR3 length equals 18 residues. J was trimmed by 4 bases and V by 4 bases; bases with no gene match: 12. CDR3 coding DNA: TGTGCCAGTAGTAACTCCGGGACTAGCGGTTATATATACAATGAGCAGTTCTTC. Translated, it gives CASSNSGTSGYIYNEQFF.

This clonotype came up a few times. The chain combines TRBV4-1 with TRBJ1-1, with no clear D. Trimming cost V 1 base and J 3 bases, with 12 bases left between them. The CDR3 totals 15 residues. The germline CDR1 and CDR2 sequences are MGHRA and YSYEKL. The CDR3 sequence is CASSQVEFGHTEAFF. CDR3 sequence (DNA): TGCGCCAGCAGCCAAGTGGAATTCGGGCACACTGAAGCTTTCTTT.

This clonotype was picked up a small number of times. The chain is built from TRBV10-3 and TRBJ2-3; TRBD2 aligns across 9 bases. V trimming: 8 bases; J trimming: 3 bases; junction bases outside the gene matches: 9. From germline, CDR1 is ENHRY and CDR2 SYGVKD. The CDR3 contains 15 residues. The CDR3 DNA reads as TGTGCCATCGGGAGCGCGCTAGCGGGAACAGATACGCAGTATTTT. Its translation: CAIGSALAGTDTQYF.

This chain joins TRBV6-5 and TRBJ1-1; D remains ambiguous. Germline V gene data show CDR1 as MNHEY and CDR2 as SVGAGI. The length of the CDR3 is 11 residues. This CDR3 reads CTTRSNTEAFF. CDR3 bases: TGTACCACCCGGTCGAACACTGAAGCTTTCTTT.

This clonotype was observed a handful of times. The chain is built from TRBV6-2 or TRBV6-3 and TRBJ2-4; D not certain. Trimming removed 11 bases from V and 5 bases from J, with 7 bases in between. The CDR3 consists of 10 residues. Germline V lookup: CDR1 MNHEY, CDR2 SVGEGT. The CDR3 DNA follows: TGTGCCGCAGGTCAAAACATTCAGTACTTC. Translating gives CAAGQNIQYF.

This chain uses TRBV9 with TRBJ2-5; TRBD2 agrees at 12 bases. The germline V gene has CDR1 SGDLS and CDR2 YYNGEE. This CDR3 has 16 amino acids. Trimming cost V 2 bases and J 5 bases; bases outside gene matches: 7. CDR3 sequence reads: CASSVPLAGGPETQYF. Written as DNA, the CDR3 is TGTGCCAGCAGCGTCCCGCTAGCGGGGGGGCCGGAGACCCAGTACTTC.

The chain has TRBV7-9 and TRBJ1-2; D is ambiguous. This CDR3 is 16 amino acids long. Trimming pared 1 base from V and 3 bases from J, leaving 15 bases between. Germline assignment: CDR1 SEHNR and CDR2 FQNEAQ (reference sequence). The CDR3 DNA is TGTGCCAGCAGCTTAGTCTGGTCCAATACTGACTATGGCTACACCTTC. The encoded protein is CASSLVWSNTDYGYTF. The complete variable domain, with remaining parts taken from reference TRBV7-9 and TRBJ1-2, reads DTGVSQNPRHKITKRGQNVTFRCDPISEHNRLYWYRQTLGQGPEFLTYFQNEAQLEKSRLLSDRFSAERPKGSFSTLEIQRTEQGDSAMYLCASSLVWSNTDYGYTFGSGTRLTVV.

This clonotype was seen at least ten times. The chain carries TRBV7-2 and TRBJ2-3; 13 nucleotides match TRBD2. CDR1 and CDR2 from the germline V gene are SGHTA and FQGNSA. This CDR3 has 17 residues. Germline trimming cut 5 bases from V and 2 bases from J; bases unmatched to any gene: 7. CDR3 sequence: CASSPGLAGRPTDTQYF. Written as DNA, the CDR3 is TGTGCCAGCAGCCCGGGACTAGCGGGGCGACCCACAGATACGCAGTATTTT.

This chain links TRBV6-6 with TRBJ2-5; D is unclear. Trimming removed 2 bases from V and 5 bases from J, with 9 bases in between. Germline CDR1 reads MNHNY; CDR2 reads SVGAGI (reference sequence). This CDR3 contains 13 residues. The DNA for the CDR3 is TGTGCCAGCAGTTACGGACCCCTGGAGACCCAGTACTTC. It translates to CASSYGPLETQYF.

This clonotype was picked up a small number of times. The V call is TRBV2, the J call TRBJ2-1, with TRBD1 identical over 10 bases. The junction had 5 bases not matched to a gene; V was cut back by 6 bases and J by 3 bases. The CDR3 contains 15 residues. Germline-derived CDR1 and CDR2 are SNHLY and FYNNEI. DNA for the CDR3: TGTGCCAGCAGCGGACAGGGGGGGCTCTACAATGAGCAGTTCTTC. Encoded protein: CASSGQGGLYNEQFF.

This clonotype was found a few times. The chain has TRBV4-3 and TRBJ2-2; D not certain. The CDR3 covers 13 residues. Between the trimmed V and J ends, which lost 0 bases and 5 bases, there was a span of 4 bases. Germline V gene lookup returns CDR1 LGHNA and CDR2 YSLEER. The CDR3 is CASSQDRTGELFF. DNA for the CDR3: TGCGCCAGCAGCCAAGATCGGACCGGGGAGCTGTTTTTT.

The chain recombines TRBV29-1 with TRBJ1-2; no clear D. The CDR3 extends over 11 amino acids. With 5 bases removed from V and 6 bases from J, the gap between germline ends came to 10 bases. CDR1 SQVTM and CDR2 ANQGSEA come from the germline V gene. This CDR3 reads CSVRHVDGYTF. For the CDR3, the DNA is TGCAGCGTTAGGCACGTCGATGGCTACACCTTC.

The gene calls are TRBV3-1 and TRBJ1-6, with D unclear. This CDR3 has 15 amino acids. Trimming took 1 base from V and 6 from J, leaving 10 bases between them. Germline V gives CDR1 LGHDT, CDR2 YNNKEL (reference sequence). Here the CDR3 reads CASSQAREFNSPLHF. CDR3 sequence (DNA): TGTGCCAGCAGCCAAGCAAGGGAGTTTAATTCACCCCTCCACTTT.

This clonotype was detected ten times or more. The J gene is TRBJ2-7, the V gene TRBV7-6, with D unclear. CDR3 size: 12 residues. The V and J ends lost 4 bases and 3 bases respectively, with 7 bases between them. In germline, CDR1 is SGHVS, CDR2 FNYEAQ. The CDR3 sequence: CASSSGDYEQYV. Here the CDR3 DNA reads TGTGCCAGCAGCTCCGGAGACTACGAGCAGTACGTC.

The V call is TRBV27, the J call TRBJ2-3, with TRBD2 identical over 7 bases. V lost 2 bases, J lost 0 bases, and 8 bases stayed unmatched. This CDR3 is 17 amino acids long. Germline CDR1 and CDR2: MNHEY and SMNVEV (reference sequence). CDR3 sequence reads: CASSLSRGDFSTDTQYF. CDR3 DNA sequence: TGTGCCAGCAGTTTAAGCCGGGGGGATTTTAGCACAGATACGCAGTATTTT.

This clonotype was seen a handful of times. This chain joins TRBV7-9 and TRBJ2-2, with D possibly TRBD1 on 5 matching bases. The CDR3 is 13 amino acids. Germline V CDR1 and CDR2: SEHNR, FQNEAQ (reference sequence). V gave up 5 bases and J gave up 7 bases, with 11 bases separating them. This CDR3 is CASSIQGGGELFF. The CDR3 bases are TGTGCCAGCAGCATCCAGGGTGGCGGGGAGCTGTTTTTT.

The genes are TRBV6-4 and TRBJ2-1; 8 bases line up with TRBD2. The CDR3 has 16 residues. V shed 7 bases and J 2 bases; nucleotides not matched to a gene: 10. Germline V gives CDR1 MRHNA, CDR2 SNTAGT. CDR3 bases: TGTGCCAGCAATTCGGACCCGGGACTAGCCTACAATGAGCAGTTCTTC. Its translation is CASNSDPGLAYNEQFF.

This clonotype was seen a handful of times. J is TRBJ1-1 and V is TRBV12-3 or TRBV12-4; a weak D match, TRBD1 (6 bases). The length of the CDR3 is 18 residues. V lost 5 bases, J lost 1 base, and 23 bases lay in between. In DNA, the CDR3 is TGTGCCAGCAGTAATGTCAAGGGGGTAGCCCTACCGAACACTGAAGCTTTCTTT. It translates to CASSNVKGVALPNTEAFF.

CDR3 nucleotide sequence: TGCGCCAGCACCGACTGGGACACCGGGGAGCTGTTTTTT. This translates into CASTDWDTGELFF. This chain links TRBV10-2 with TRBJ2-2; D is ambiguous. Trimming took 7 bases from V and 3 from J, leaving 9 bases between them. The CDR3 covers 13 residues. Germline V gives CDR1 WSHSY, CDR2 SAAADI.

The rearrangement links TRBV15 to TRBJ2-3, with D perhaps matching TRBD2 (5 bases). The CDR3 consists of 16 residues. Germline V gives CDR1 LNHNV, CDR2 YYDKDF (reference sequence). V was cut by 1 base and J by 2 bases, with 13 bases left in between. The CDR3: CATSRGESVATDTQYF. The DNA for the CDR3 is TGTGCCACCAGCAGAGGGGAGAGCGTAGCCACAGATACGCAGTATTTT. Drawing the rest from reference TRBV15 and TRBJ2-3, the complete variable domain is DAMVIQNPRYQVTQFGKPVTLSCSQTLNHNVMYWYQQKSSQAPKLLFHYYDKDFNNEADTPDNFQSRRPNTSFCFLDIRSPGLGDTAMYLCATSRGESVATDTQYFGPGTRLTVL.

CDR3 DNA: TGTGCCAGCGGCGATTATAGCAATCAGCCCCAGCATTTT. Its protein is CASGDYSNQPQHF. The chain links TRBV7-6 to TRBJ1-5; D remains ambiguous. V was trimmed by 8 bases and J by 0 bases, leaving 8 bases between them. The CDR3 covers 13 residues. Germline loops: CDR1 SGHVS, CDR2 FNYEAQ.

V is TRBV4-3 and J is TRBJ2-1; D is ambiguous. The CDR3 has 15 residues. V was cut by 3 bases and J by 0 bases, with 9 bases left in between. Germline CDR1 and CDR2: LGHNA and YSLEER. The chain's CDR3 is CASSHDGSSYNEQFF. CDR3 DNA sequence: TGCGCCAGCAGCCACGACGGGTCCTCCTACAATGAGCAGTTCTTC.